This T cell receptor beta chain is from a study of blood T cell repertoires in COVID-19. Overall study context: Samples representing acute and convalescent COVID-19 were sourced from the United States, Italy and Spain.

Sequencing was performed with immunoSEQ multiplex PCR; in TCRdb, only in-frame clones are kept and a portion is missing. The top ten clones hold 7.5% to 10% of a sample with 190,000 or so clones, approximately 78% of them seen once. Residents of 24 US areas, aged roughly 18 to 89 years, made up the participants. Each participant's cohort was designated according to participant-reported clinical history. Either two negative PCRs, clearance, or symptom resolution qualified Cohort 3 donors as recovered. Germline loops: CDR1 LGHDT, CDR2 YNNKEL (reference sequence). V shed 5 bases and J 6 bases; nucleotides not matched to a gene: 13. The CDR3 has 17 residues. There are a few counts of this clone.

Sequencing was carried out using PBMCs or T cells enriched from blood (not recorded which). The genes are TRBV3-1 (or the pseudogene TRBV3-2) and TRBJ2-1, with 10 positions matching TRBD2. The clonotype comes from a man aged 40-55 years who had recovered from COVID-19. The CDR3 spells CASSKGFQRGGGNEQFF. The CDR3, as DNA: TGTGCCAGCAGCAAGGGCTTCCAGCGGGGGGGAGGCAATGAGCAGTTCTTC.